A selection of T cell receptor beta chains follows, all from one sample in a study of T cells after yellow fever vaccination. One entry per CDR3 protein, called by TCRdb with MiXCR from the 5' RACE reads. In the table there are more than 250,000 distinct CDR3 sequences, around 7% of which are singletons. This specimen was PBMCs, taken more than 35 days after the first yellow fever vaccination. The source of these receptors is a man aged 18-30 years who received the YFV17D yellow fever vaccine. Both conserved end residues are part of each CDR3. Each record gives: V gene, CDR3 length, clone size, J gene, D gene, CDR3 protein, CDR3 DNA. A D gene is named only where the DNA matches it firmly. The listing skips clone size in some rows; elsewhere it reads once, few, many or a size class.

TRBV5-1,16,few,TRBJ2-2,TRBD1,CASSLVGQGYTGELFF,TGCGCCAGCAGCTTGGTCGGACAGGGGTATACCGGGGAGCTGTTTTTT
TRBV7-8,13,many,TRBJ1-6,-,CASSLWGDSPLHF,TGTGCCAGCAGCTTATGGGGGGATTCACCCCTCCACTTT
TRBV3-1,17,many,TRBJ2-5,-,CASSSSLAYGNQETQYF,TGTGCCAGCAGCAGCAGTTTAGCGTACGGTAACCAAGAGACCCAGTACTTC
TRBV15,15,-,TRBJ2-1,-,CATSRDRLPYNEQFF,TGTGCCACCAGCAGAGATCGACTACCGTACAATGAGCAGTTCTTC
TRBV25-1,14,few,TRBJ2-7,-,CASSESGISYEQYF,TGTGCCAGCAGTGAATCCGGGATCTCCTACGAGCAGTACTTC
TRBV27,15,-,TRBJ2-1,TRBD1,CASSFTRQGYNEQFF,TGTGCCAGCAGCTTTACCCGACAGGGGTACAATGAGCAGTTCTTC
TRBV7-2,14,few,TRBJ1-3,-,CASSLDRAGNTIYF,TGTGCCAGCAGCTTAGACAGGGCTGGAAACACCATATATTTT
TRBV12-3/TRBV12-4,13,few,TRBJ1-2,-,CASSSEQGFGYTF,TGTGCCAGCAGTTCAGAACAGGGTTTTGGCTACACCTTC
TRBV5-4,15,few,TRBJ1-4,TRBD1,CASSPGTGANEKLFF,TGTGCCAGCAGCCCCGGGACAGGAGCTAATGAAAAACTGTTTTTT
TRBV10-3,12,-,TRBJ2-3,-,CAISPGQNTQYF,TGTGCCATCAGTCCTGGACAGAATACGCAGTATTTT
TRBV30,13,-,TRBJ1-2,-,CAWAKAANYGYTF,TGTGCCTGGGCTAAAGCAGCGAACTATGGCTACACCTTC
TRBV18,14,few,TRBJ2-5,-,CASSPPTGQETQYF,TGTGCCAGCTCACCACCGACAGGACAAGAGACCCAGTACTTC
TRBV6-1,13,few,TRBJ1-2,-,CASSEDGLLSYTF,TGTGCCAGCAGTGAAGACGGACTATTAAGCTACACCTTC
TRBV5-1,14,-,TRBJ2-5,-,CASSLRGIQETQYF,TGCGCCAGCAGCCTCAGAGGCATCCAGGAGACCCAGTACTTC
TRBV30,11,-,TRBJ1-1,-,CAWSIYTEAFF,TGTGCCTGGAGTATATACACTGAAGCTTTCTTT
TRBV19,17,-,TRBJ1-3,TRBD1,CASRDRVLEGSGNTIYF,TGTGCCAGTCGAGACAGGGTACTTGAAGGCTCTGGAAACACCATATATTTT